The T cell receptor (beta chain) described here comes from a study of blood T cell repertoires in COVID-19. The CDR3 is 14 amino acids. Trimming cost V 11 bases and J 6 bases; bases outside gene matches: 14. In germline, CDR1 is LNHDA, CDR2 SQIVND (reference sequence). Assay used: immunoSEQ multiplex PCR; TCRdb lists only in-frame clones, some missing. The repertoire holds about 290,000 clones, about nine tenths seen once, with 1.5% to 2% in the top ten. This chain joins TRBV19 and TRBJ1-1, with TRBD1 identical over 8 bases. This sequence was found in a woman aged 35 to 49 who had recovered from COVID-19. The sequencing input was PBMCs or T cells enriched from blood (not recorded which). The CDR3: CAVSSQGAWSEAFF. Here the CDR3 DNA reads TGTGCCGTTTCTTCGCAGGGGGCTTGGTCTGAAGCTTTCTTT.